Detailed here is one TCR beta chain. Its specificity is unknown. The entry originates in a study of a mutant IDH1 vaccine in newly diagnosed glioma. Time point given: week 11, during vaccination. Each dose delivered 300 ug of mutant IDH1 20-mer peptide subcutaneously with imiquimod. The CDR3 consists of 15 residues. CDR1 and CDR2 (germline): SGHVS, FNYEAQ. V was pared by 4 bases and J by 2 bases, with 15 bases between. This table comes from immunoSEQ multiplex PCR, and its TCRdb copy is limited to in-frame clones, with some not included. The table has more than 50,000 clones, 75% to 90% seen once. Sequenced here: PBMCs, sampled from a glioma patient whose treatment included an IDH1 peptide vaccine. This clonotype was obtained from a man in his forties with glioma. The rearrangement links TRBV7-6 to TRBJ2-7; D perhaps matches TRBD1 (5 bases). The CDR3, as DNA: TGTGCCAGCAGCTCCCCCGAAAGGGGTACCTACGAGCAGTACTTC. It codes for CASSSPERGTYEQYF.